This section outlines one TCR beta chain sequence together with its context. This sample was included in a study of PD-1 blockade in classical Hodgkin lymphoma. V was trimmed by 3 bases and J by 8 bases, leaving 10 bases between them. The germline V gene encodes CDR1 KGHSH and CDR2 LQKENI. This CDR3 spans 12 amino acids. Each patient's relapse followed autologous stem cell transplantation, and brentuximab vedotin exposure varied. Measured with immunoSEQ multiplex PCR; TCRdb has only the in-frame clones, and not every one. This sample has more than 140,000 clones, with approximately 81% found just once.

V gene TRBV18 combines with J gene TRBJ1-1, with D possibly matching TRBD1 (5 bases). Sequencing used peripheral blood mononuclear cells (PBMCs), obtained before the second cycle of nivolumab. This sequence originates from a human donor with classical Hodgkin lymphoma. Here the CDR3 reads CASSPGDSEAFF. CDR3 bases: TGTGCCAGCTCACCGGGCGACAGCGAAGCTTTCTTT.